This T cell receptor beta chain was captured by sequencing in a study of blood T cell repertoires in COVID-19. Study overall: The United States, Italy and Spain were the sources of the acute and convalescent COVID-19 samples.

Allocation to cohorts depended on clinical history reported by the participants. Each recovered donor of Cohort 3 presented with two negative PCRs, clearance, or symptom resolution. The CDR3 spans 15 residues. Germline V gene data show CDR1 as LNHDA and CDR2 as SQIVND (reference sequence). Trimming took off 4 bases at V and 2 bases at J, with 9 bases between the two ends. The assay was immunoSEQ multiplex PCR, and TCRdb's table has in-frame clones only and misses some. The sample includes hundreds of thousands of clones, approximately 91% of them seen just once. The clonotype originates from a woman aged 60-75 years who had recovered from COVID-19. Material: PBMCs or T cells enriched from blood (not recorded which). This chain connects TRBV19 to TRBJ2-6, with D possibly TRBD1 on 6 matching bases. The chain's CDR3 is CASSTPGAGANVLTF. CDR3 DNA sequence: TGTGCCAGTAGTACCCCAGGGGCTGGGGCCAACGTCCTGACTTTC.